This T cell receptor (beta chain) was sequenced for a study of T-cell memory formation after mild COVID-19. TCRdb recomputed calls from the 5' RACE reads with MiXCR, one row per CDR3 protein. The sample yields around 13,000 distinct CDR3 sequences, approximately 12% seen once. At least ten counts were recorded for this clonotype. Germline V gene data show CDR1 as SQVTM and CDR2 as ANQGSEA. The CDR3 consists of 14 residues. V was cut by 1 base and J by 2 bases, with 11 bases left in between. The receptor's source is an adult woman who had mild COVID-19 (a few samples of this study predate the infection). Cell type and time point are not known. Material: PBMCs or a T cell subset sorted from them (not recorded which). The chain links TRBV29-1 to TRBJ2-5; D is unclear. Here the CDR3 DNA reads TGCAGCGTTGAAGGGCATTGGCTACAAGAGACCCAGTACTTC. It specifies CSVEGHWLQETQYF.